Below are 32 T cell receptor beta chains sequenced from a single sample in a study of Tregs in tolerant kidney transplant recipients. Clones were sequenced by immunoSEQ multiplex PCR, and TCRdb holds only the in-frame ones, with some missing. Of approximately 67,000 clones listed, roughly 90% were seen once; the top ten hold about 10%. The sample was CD8+ T cells from blood, taken before the transplant. These receptors were collected from a human donor who received a combined kidney and bone marrow transplant.

This chain joins TRBV30 and TRBJ1-2, with D tentatively TRBD1 (5 bases). The germline V and J ends were trimmed by 3 bases and 2 bases, with 40 bases remaining between them. Germline V gives CDR1 GTSNPN, CDR2 SVGIG (reference sequence). The CDR3 is 23 amino acids. CDR3 region: CAWRAPPWDPNPLAGGSNYGYTF. The CDR3 nucleotides read TGTGCCTGGAGGGCCCCCCCCTGGGACCCCAATCCCTTAGCGGGAGGGTCCAACTATGGCTACACCTTC.

The chain joins TRBV19 to TRBJ1-1; TRBD1 is a possible D gene (6 bases). The CDR3 sequence is 15 residues long. Germline V CDR1 and CDR2: LNHDA, SQIVND (reference sequence). V lost 2 bases and J lost 11, with 21 bases in between. The CDR3 sequence is CASSITAGASIDAFF. As DNA, the CDR3 is TGTGCCAGTAGTATAACGGCGGGGGCGAGTATAGACGCTTTCTTT.

The chain employs TRBV7-8 and TRBJ2-7, with D possibly matching TRBD2 (7 bases). Trimming removed 1 base at V and 5 bases at J, with 12 bases between. Germline CDR1 reads SGHVS; CDR2 reads FQNEAQ. The CDR3 consists of 14 residues. The CDR3 region has the DNA TGTGCCAGCAGCTTAGAAGGGGGGGCGCACGAGCAGTACTTC. Residues: CASSLEGGAHEQYF.

The rearrangement links TRBV30 to TRBJ2-7; 10 bases are a match to TRBD1. The CDR3 is made up of 14 amino acids. The junction had 7 bases not matched to a gene; V was cut back by 3 bases and J by 5 bases. Germline values: CDR1 GTSNPN, CDR2 SVGIG (reference sequence). The CDR3 spells CAWSPIGTGDEQYF. In DNA, the CDR3 is TGTGCCTGGAGCCCAATCGGGACAGGGGACGAGCAGTACTTC.

A word on this clone: The sample has other DNA sequences that encode this CDR3 too. V is TRBV4-3 and J is TRBJ1-6, with D maybe TRBD1 (5 bases). The germline gives CDR1 LGHNA, CDR2 YSLEER. The CDR3 length is 16 residues. Trimming pared 1 base from V and 8 bases from J, leaving 15 bases between. The CDR3 bases are TGCGCCAGCAGCCAAGGCCGACAGTCCACTTATTCACCCCTCCACTTT. This gives the protein CASSQGRQSTYSPLHF.

The rearrangement uses TRBV4-3 and TRBJ2-2; D gene uncertain. Trimming stripped 6 bases from V and 4 bases from J, with 9 bases between. Germline CDR1 and CDR2: LGHNA and YSLEER. This CDR3 spans 13 amino acids. The CDR3 spells CASSRTITGELFF. CDR3 nucleotides: TGCGCCAGCAGTCGTACTATCACCGGGGAGCTGTTTTTT.

J is TRBJ2-7 and V is TRBV27; maybe TRBD1 (6 bases). CDR1 and CDR2 from the germline V gene are MNHEY and SMNVEV (reference sequence). CDR3 length equals 14 residues. Trimming removed 2 bases from V and 5 bases from J, with 13 bases in between. CDR3 amino acids: CASSLVTGFHEQYF. DNA of the CDR3: TGTGCCAGCAGTTTAGTGACAGGTTTCCACGAGCAGTACTTC.

This chain joins TRBV6-1 and TRBJ2-7; the match to TRBD1 covers 7 bases. V lost 2 bases, J lost 4 bases, and 5 bases stayed unmatched. The length of the CDR3 is 14 residues. The germline V gene encodes CDR1 MNHNS and CDR2 SASEGT. This chain's CDR3 is CASSERDRAYEQYF. In DNA, the CDR3 is TGTGCCAGCAGTGAACGGGACAGAGCTTACGAGCAGTACTTC.

V gene TRBV13 combines with J gene TRBJ2-7, with 14 positions matching TRBD2. Losses at the gene ends were 5 bases for V and 5 bases for J; bases not matched to a gene: 2. The CDR3 loop spans 14 amino acids. Looked up from germline, CDR1 is PRHDT and CDR2 is FYEKMQ (reference sequence). The CDR3 protein is CASSGTSGSDEQYF. DNA for the CDR3: TGTGCCAGCAGCGGGACTAGCGGGAGCGACGAGCAGTACTTC.

This chain connects TRBV9 to TRBJ2-3, with D unresolved. The CDR3 has 15 amino acids. Germline CDR1 SGDLS, CDR2 YYNGEE. Deletions cut 4 bases from V and 0 bases from J, with 12 bases between. CDR3 coding DNA: TGTGCCAGCAGCCCGCTATATTCTAGCACAGATACGCAGTATTTT. As protein: CASSPLYSSTDTQYF.

This chain joins TRBV13 and TRBJ2-1; D is perhaps TRBD1 (5 bases). This CDR3 is built from 15 residues. Germline V gene data show CDR1 as PRHDT and CDR2 as FYEKMQ (reference sequence). The V end lost 3 bases, the J end lost 6 bases, and 15 bases lay between the germline ends. CDR3 bases: TGTGCCAGCAGCTTCTCCGAAGGGGTGGTCAATGAGCAGTTCTTC. It yields the protein CASSFSEGVVNEQFF. The whole variable domain, filled in from reference TRBV13 and TRBJ2-1, reads AAGVIQSPRHLIKEKRETATLKCYPIPRHDTVYWYQQGPGQDPQFLISFYEKMQSDKGSIPDRFSAQQFSDYHSELNMSSLELGDSALYFCASSFSEGVVNEQFFGPGTRLTVL.

The rearrangement uses TRBV4-3 and TRBJ2-3, with TRBD1 matching over 8 bases. The CDR3 spans 14 residues. Germline CDR1 is LGHNA and CDR2 is YSLEER. The ends lost 5 bases at V and 4 bases at J; junction bases unmatched: 5. The CDR3 loop reads CASSNGQGADTQYF. The CDR3 coding sequence is TGCGCCAGCAGCAACGGACAGGGAGCAGATACGCAGTATTTT.

V usage is TRBV27 and J usage is TRBJ2-3, with TRBD1 matching over 9 bases. CDR3 length equals 13 residues. Germline V gene data show CDR1 as MNHEY and CDR2 as SMNVEV (reference sequence). Trimming at V came to 4 bases and at J to 13 bases, leaving 9 bases not matched to a gene. The CDR3 sequence is CASSWWGQGPEYF. For the CDR3, the DNA is TGTGCCAGCAGTTGGTGGGGACAGGGTCCGGAGTATTTT.

This chain connects TRBV28 to TRBJ1-5; no firm D call. Germline CDR1 is MDHEN and CDR2 is SYDVKM. CDR3 length: 15 amino acids. The V end lost 4 bases, the J end lost 6 bases, and 16 bases lay between the germline ends. For the CDR3, the DNA is TGTGCCAGCAGTTCAGTGACCTCCGAGGGTCAGCCCCAGCATTTT. It translates to CASSSVTSEGQPQHF.

V is TRBV6-5 and J is TRBJ2-5; D not resolved. Trimming pared 4 bases from V and 1 base from J, leaving 13 bases between. This CDR3 spans 15 amino acids. Germline lookup yields CDR1 MNHEY and CDR2 SVGAGI. The DNA of the CDR3 is TGTGCCAGCAGTTTTGGGCAGGCCCTCCAAGAGACCCAGTACTTC. It is translated as CASSFGQALQETQYF.

This clone showed up just once. V usage is TRBV30 and J usage is TRBJ2-3; TRBD2 might be the D (6 bases). The V gene's germline CDR1 is GTSNPN and CDR2 SVGIG (reference sequence). V was pared by 4 bases and J by 4 bases, with 18 bases between. This CDR3 is built from 15 residues. CDR3 bases: TGTGCCTGGACAACTGATCGGGGGTTCGCAGATACGCAGTATTTT. The encoded protein is CAWTTDRGFADTQYF. Full variable domain (outside the CDR3, taken from reference TRBV30 and TRBJ2-3): SQTIHQWPATLVQPVGSPLSLECTVEGTSNPNLYWYRQAAGRGLQLLFYSVGIGQISSEVPQNLSASRPQDRQFILSSKKLLLSDSGFYLCAWTTDRGFADTQYFGPGTRLTVL.

As to this clone: Other DNA sequences in this specimen translate into the identical CDR3. This chain joins TRBV14 and TRBJ1-6; D possibly corresponds to TRBD1 (5 bases). CDR1 is SGHDN, CDR2 FVKESK, per germline. Trimming took 4 bases from V and 4 from J, leaving 8 bases between them. CDR3 length: 14 residues. CDR3 region: CASSPTDYNSPLHF. Written as DNA, the CDR3 is TGTGCCAGCAGCCCGACAGATTATAATTCACCCCTCCACTTT.

The rearrangement joins TRBV6-5 to TRBJ2-7, with D possibly TRBD1 on 6 matching bases. V was trimmed by 5 bases and J by 3 bases, leaving 11 bases between them. CDR3 size: 13 residues. CDR1 is MNHEY and CDR2 is SVGAGI in the germline V gene. CDR3 residues: CASSDWTVYEQYF. The CDR3 nucleotides read TGTGCCAGCAGTGACTGGACAGTCTACGAGCAGTACTTC.

The chain recombines TRBV19 with TRBJ1-2; 9 bases agree with TRBD1. Germline-derived CDR1 and CDR2 are LNHDA and SQIVND (reference sequence). J was trimmed by 7 bases and V by 2 bases; bases with no gene match: 8. This CDR3 region has 15 residues. CDR3: CASSIIGGQGPGYTF. The DNA for the CDR3 is TGTGCCAGTAGTATAATCGGTGGACAGGGGCCTGGCTACACCTTC.

There are a few counts of this clone. Germline and junction disagree at one end, which may indicate a read error. Written as DNA, the CDR3 is TGTGCCAACAGCTCAGGGGGTTGGGGCTACACCTTC. As protein: CANSSGGWGYTF. The chain uses TRBV4-2 and TRBJ1-2; TRBD1 matches at 7 bases. This CDR3 contains 12 residues. Germline CDR1 LGHNA, CDR2 YNFKEQ.

J is TRBJ2-5 and V is TRBV7-9; 9 nucleotides align to TRBD1. With 8 bases clipped from V and 5 bases from J, the junction kept 12 bases outside the gene matches. In germline, CDR1 is SEHNR, CDR2 FQNEAQ (reference sequence). There are 15 residues in the CDR3. CDR3 coding DNA: TGTGCCAGCGGGCGAAGGACAGGGGTTTGGGAGACCCAGTACTTC. Residues: CASGRRTGVWETQYF. Full variable domain (rest looked up from reference TRBV7-9 and TRBJ2-5): DTGVSQNPRHKITKRGQNVTFRCDPISEHNRLYWYRQTLGQGPEFLTYFQNEAQLEKSRLLSDRFSAERPKGSFSTLEIQRTEQGDSAMYLCASGRRTGVWETQYFGPGTRLLVL.

The chain carries TRBV19 and TRBJ2-2; 7 nucleotides agree with TRBD1. Trimming took 3 bases from V and 3 from J; bases not matched to a gene: 7. Germline CDR1 LNHDA, CDR2 SQIVND (reference sequence). There are 16 residues in the CDR3. CDR3 sequence (DNA): TGTGCCAGTAGTATCTCGACAGGGAGAGACACCGGGGAGCTGTTTTTT. Its translation is CASSISTGRDTGELFF.

This rearrangement joins TRBV13 to TRBJ2-4; 8 bases align to TRBD2. Germline CDR1 and CDR2: PRHDT and FYEKMQ (reference sequence). The CDR3 totals 16 residues. V was clipped by 3 bases and J by 4 bases; unmatched bases: 8. The CDR3 region is CASSFALGGGKNIQYF. The DNA of the CDR3 is TGTGCCAGCAGCTTTGCCCTCGGCGGGGGGAAAAACATTCAGTACTTC.

V usage is TRBV4-3 and J usage is TRBJ1-2, with D perhaps matching TRBD1 (5 bases). The CDR3 runs to 15 residues. V was cut by 0 bases and J by 8 bases, with 16 bases left in between. Germline loops: CDR1 LGHNA, CDR2 YSLEER. CDR3 DNA: TGCGCCAGCAGCCAAGATTGGGGACTTTTTATAGGCTACACCTTC. This encodes CASSQDWGLFIGYTF.

A single count supports this clone. The J gene is TRBJ2-7, the V gene TRBV7-8; 7 nucleotides match TRBD1. This CDR3 region has 13 residues. Germline CDR1 SGHVS, CDR2 FQNEAQ. Losses at the gene ends were 1 base for V and 3 bases for J; bases not matched to a gene: 0. As DNA, the CDR3 is TGTGCCAGCAGCTTAGGGACAGGCTACGAGCAGTACTTC. It is translated as CASSLGTGYEQYF.

The CDR3: CSATDSSYNEQFF. DNA for the CDR3: TGCAGCGCTACGGACAGCTCCTACAATGAGCAGTTCTTC. The V gene is TRBV29-1, the J gene TRBJ2-1; possible D gene TRBD1, 6 bases. Deletions cut 7 bases from V and 0 bases from J, with 10 bases between. The CDR3 has 13 residues. CDR1 and CDR2 from the germline V gene are SQVTM and ANQGSEA.

The genes are TRBV27 and TRBJ1-1; 9 bases align to TRBD1. J was trimmed by 4 bases and V by 8 bases; bases with no gene match: 8. The germline CDR1 and CDR2 sequences are MNHEY and SMNVEV (reference sequence). This CDR3 contains 14 residues. This CDR3 reads CASGTGLWRTEAFF. The CDR3 DNA is TGTGCCAGCGGGACAGGGCTATGGCGCACTGAAGCTTTCTTT.

The chain employs TRBV9 and TRBJ2-7, with 12 bases matching TRBD1. The germline gives CDR1 SGDLS, CDR2 YYNGEE. After removal of 3 bases from V and 1 base from J, the junction contained 2 bases not matched to a gene. There are 15 residues in the CDR3. Written as DNA, the CDR3 is TGTGCCAGCAGCGCGGGACAGGGGGCTTCCTACGAGCAGTACTTC. As protein: CASSAGQGASYEQYF.

This clone appeared once. The genes are TRBV6-1 and TRBJ2-7; 7 bases are shared with TRBD1. CDR3 size: 14 residues. Germline lookup yields CDR1 MNHNS and CDR2 SASEGT. V gave up 6 bases and J gave up 3 bases; unmatched junction bases: 8. The CDR3 reads CASRVTGEIYEQYF. CDR3 bases: TGTGCCAGCAGGGTTACAGGGGAGATCTACGAGCAGTACTTC.

J is TRBJ2-3 and V is TRBV9; TRBD2 matches at 12 bases. The CDR3 totals 15 residues. Germline CDR1 is SGDLS and CDR2 is YYNGEE. J lost 4 bases, V lost 4 bases, and 4 bases had no gene match. CDR3 loop: CASSLLAGGADTQYF. The CDR3 bases are TGTGCCAGCAGCCTCCTAGCGGGAGGGGCAGATACGCAGTATTTT.

V gene TRBV6-1 combines with J gene TRBJ1-1, with 10 bases aligning to TRBD1. The CDR3 totals 13 residues. J gave up 10 bases and V 6 bases, and 8 bases lay outside the gene matches. CDR1 MNHNS and CDR2 SASEGT come from the germline V gene. CDR3 amino acids: CASRETGGTVAFF. The CDR3 nucleotides are TGTGCCAGCAGAGAGACAGGGGGCACGGTAGCTTTCTTT.

This clone was seen only once. The chain recombines TRBV30 with TRBJ2-1; 8 bases are a match to TRBD2. The CDR3 sequence is 14 residues long. CDR1 GTSNPN and CDR2 SVGIG come from the germline V gene (reference sequence). V shed 4 bases, J shed 9 bases, and the junction held 11 bases outside the gene matches. This chain's CDR3 is CAWTKRGFPLEQFF. The CDR3, as DNA: TGTGCCTGGACAAAGCGGGGGTTCCCTCTTGAGCAGTTCTTC.